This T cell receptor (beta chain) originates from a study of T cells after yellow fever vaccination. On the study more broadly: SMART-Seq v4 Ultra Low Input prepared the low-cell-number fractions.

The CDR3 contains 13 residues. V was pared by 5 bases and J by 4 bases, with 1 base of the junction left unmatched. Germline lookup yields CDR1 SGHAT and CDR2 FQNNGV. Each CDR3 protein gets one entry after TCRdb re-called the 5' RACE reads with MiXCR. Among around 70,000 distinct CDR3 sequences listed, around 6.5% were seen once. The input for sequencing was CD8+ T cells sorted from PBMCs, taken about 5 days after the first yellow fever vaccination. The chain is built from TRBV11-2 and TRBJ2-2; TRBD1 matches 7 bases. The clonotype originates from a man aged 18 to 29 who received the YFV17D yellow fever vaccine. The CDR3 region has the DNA TGTGCCAGCAGCCGGACAGGCACCGGGGAGCTGTTTTTT. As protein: CASSRTGTGELFF.